Each of the 4 T cell receptor beta chains below was sequenced from the same sample in a study of blood T cell repertoires in COVID-19. Assay: immunoSEQ multiplex PCR; the TCRdb copy retains only in-frame clones and omits some. The repertoire holds roughly 230,000 clones, with about four fifths as singletons. The sample was PBMCs or T cells enriched from blood (not recorded which). The source is a woman between 55 and 75 years old who had recovered from COVID-19.

The chain combines TRBV2 with TRBJ2-5; D unclear. In germline, CDR1 is SNHLY, CDR2 FYNNEI. V lost 2 bases to trimming and J lost 4 bases, with 11 bases between them. The CDR3 spans 14 residues. The CDR3 bases are TGTGCCAGCAGTGAACGGTACTATGGAGAGACCCAGTACTTC. As protein: CASSERYYGETQYF.

The chain joins TRBV19 to TRBJ1-5, with TRBD1 identical over 7 bases. Unmatched junction bases numbered 4, after V lost 5 bases and J lost 6 bases. The CDR3 sequence is 13 residues long. Germline V lookup: CDR1 LNHDA, CDR2 SQIVND (reference sequence). CDR3 in DNA: TGTGCCAGTAGTCCGACAGGGAGTCAGCCCCAGCATTTT. Protein: CASSPTGSQPQHF. The full variable domain, its missing parts supplied by reference TRBV19 and TRBJ1-5, is DGGITQSPKYLFRKEGQNVTLSCEQNLNHDAMYWYRQDPGQGLRLIYYSQIVNDFQKGDIAEGYSVSREKKESFPLTVTSAQKNPTAFYLCASSPTGSQPQHFGDGTRLSIL.

This chain joins TRBV9 and TRBJ1-4; a weak D match, TRBD1 (5 bases). Trimming took off 4 bases at V and 1 base at J, with 11 bases between the two ends. CDR3 length: 15 amino acids. Germline V gene sequence: CDR1 SGDLS, CDR2 YYNGEE. The CDR3 DNA reads as TGTGCCAGCAGCCTTTGGGGGGGAACTAATGAAAAACTGTTTTTT. It translates to CASSLWGGTNEKLFF. Supplemented by reference TRBV9 and TRBJ1-4, the full variable domain reads DSGVTQTPKHLITATGQRVTLRCSPRSGDLSVYWYQQSLDQGLQFLIQYYNGEERAKGNILERFSAQQFPDLHSELNLSSLELGDSALYFCASSLWGGTNEKLFFGSGTQLSVL.

Points on this clone: The identical CDR3 is also encoded by other nucleotide sequences in the sample. The chain joins TRBV29-1 to TRBJ1-1; 9 positions agree with TRBD1. This CDR3 is 11 amino acids long. CDR1 and CDR2 from the germline V gene are SQVTM and ANQGSEA. J lost 5 bases, V lost 7 bases, and 2 bases had no gene match. CDR3: CSAGTGTEAFF. The CDR3 DNA reads TGCAGCGCCGGGACAGGGACTGAAGCTTTCTTT.